The rows below give T cell receptor beta chains drawn from one sample of a study of blood T cell repertoires in COVID-19. Measured with immunoSEQ multiplex PCR; TCRdb has only the in-frame clones, and not every one. The sample lists around 300,000 clones; around 89% were seen once. Source material: peripheral blood. The receptors were gathered from a woman in her twenties or thirties with COVID-19, enrolled during active disease. CDR3s include the opening cysteine and the closing phenylalanine or tryptophan. A D gene is named only where the DNA matches it firmly. The size field is filled for only some rows; it gives once, few, many or a size class.

j_gene,v_gene,abundance,d_gene,CDR3aa,CDR3nt
TRBJ2-5,TRBV5-1,.,.,CASSLRSQETQYF,TGCGCCAGCAGCTTACGCAGCCAAGAGACCCAGTACTTC
TRBJ1-2,TRBV7-2,.,.,CASSSRSNQEARGYTF,TGTGCCAGCAGCTCACGATCTAATCAGGAGGCGAGGGGCTACACCTTC
TRBJ2-7,TRBV27,.,.,CASSLTGTYEQYF,TGTGCCAGCAGTTTAACAGGTACCTACGAGCAGTACTTC
TRBJ1-4,TRBV7-9,.,TRBD1,CASSPTGTGNEKLFF,TGTGCCAGCAGCCCGACCGGGACAGGGAATGAAAAACTGTTTTTT
TRBJ1-6,TRBV3-1/TRBV3-2,few,.,CASSQDQGSYNSPLHF,TGTGCCAGCAGCCAAGATCAGGGCTCCTATAATTCACCCCTCCACTTT
TRBJ1-1,TRBV19,.,.,CASTGTSLGLDTEAFF,TGTGCCAGTACCGGGACATCTCTGGGTCTGGACACTGAAGCTTTCTTT
TRBJ1-2,TRBV3-1/TRBV3-2,.,.,CASSQDRHGQFLYGYTF,TGTGCCAGCAGCCAAGATAGACACGGACAGTTCCTTTATGGCTACACCTTC
TRBJ2-5,TRBV4-2,.,.,CASSQSRETQYF,TGTGCCAGCAGCCAGAGCAGGGAGACCCAGTACTTC
TRBJ1-1,TRBV11-3,.,.,CASSFGRGDTEAFF,TGTGCCAGCAGCTTCGGCAGGGGTGACACTGAAGCTTTCTTT
TRBJ2-3,TRBV18,.,TRBD2,CASTDSSGEDTQYF,TGTGCCAGCACGGACTCTAGCGGGGAAGATACGCAGTATTTT
TRBJ2-7,TRBV4-3,.,TRBD1,CASSQGRQGAPHEQYF,TGCGCCAGCAGCCAGGGACGACAGGGGGCACCCCACGAGCAGTACTTC
TRBJ2-3,TRBV15,.,.,CATSRRGGLDTQYF,TGCGCCACCAGCAGAAGGGGGGGGTTAGATACGCAGTATTTT
TRBJ1-4,TRBV6-5,.,TRBD1,CASSGQGGNEKLFF,TGTGCCAGCAGCGGACAGGGGGGTAATGAAAAACTGTTTTTT
TRBJ1-5,TRBV5-8,.,TRBD1,CASSLHYPGQKNQPQHF,TGTGCCAGCAGCTTACATTATCCGGGACAGAAAAATCAGCCCCAGCATTTT
TRBJ2-1,TRBV19,once,TRBD2,CASSAPGLAGGSSYNEQFF,TGTGCCAGTAGTGCCCCGGGACTAGCGGGGGGAAGCTCCTACAATGAGCAGTTCTTC
TRBJ1-1,TRBV5-1,.,TRBD1,CASSLGQGYTEAFF,TGCGCCAGCAGCTTGGGACAGGGCTACACTGAAGCTTTCTTT
TRBJ1-1,TRBV30,.,TRBD1,CAWSVQGALTDRTEAFF,TGTGCCTGGAGTGTACAGGGGGCCCTTACCGACCGCACTGAAGCTTTCTTT
TRBJ2-7,TRBV7-2,.,.,CASSLAPQGYEQYF,TGTGCCAGCAGCTTAGCGCCACAGGGTTACGAGCAGTACTTC
TRBJ1-4,TRBV5-6,.,.,CASSKAGELFF,TGTGCCAGCAGCAAAGCAGGGGAACTGTTTTTT
TRBJ1-3,TRBV6-5,.,.,CASRVVYGNTIYF,TGTGCCAGCCGCGTCGTATATGGAAACACCATATATTTT
TRBJ2-5,TRBV5-4,.,.,CASSLGQAGTQYF,TGTGCCAGCAGCTTGGGACAGGCGGGGACCCAGTACTTC
TRBJ1-2,TRBV7-8,.,.,CASSLAAVSDYTF,TGTGCCAGCAGCTTAGCAGCGGTGTCAGACTACACCTTC